The 13 T cell receptor beta chains listed next were all sequenced from one sample in a study of cytomegalovirus exposure and HLA in healthy donors (dated by TCRdb to about 2017). The library was produced with the immunoSEQ multiplex PCR assay. For the multiplex PCR, a mixture combining 60 forward primers for TCR Vbeta segments and 13 reverse primers for TCR Jbeta segments was used. What TCRdb holds here is the immuneACCESS table cut down to in-frame rearrangements. Part of the clones is not present; checked against another copy, under half of the missing clones reflect an unresolved V gene, and the others are unexplained. This sample lists 150,000 or so clones; 78% were detected once. The top ten clones comprise about 1.5% of the sample. The sequenced sample consisted of PBMCs. The receptor set was obtained from a female donor in good health and CMV-seronegative.

In this sample, this clone turned up a few times. The gene calls are TRBV21-1 and TRBJ1-5; the D call of TRBD1 is as the table states it, not checked on the DNA. TRBV21-1 is a listed pseudogene. The CDR3 runs 20 residues. Written as DNA, the CDR3 is TGTGCCAGCAGACGGAGCCTGATTCTACAGGGGCAGGATAGCAATCAGCCCCAGCATTTT. Amino acids: CASRRSLILQGQDSNQPQHF.

The chain joins TRBV7-4 to TRBJ2-2; D might be TRBD2 (6 bases). This CDR3 has 19 residues. Germline-derived CDR1 and CDR2 are SGHVT and SQSDAQ. Between the trimmed V and J ends, which lost 1 base and 3 bases, there was a span of 21 bases. CDR3 amino acids: CASSLERAARVFDTGELFF. The CDR3, as DNA: TGTGCCAGCAGCTTAGAGCGGGCGGCACGAGTCTTTGACACCGGGGAGCTGTTTTTT. Filled out from reference TRBV7-4 and TRBJ2-2, the complete variable domain reads GAGVSQSPRYKVAKRGRDVALRCDSISGHVTLYWYRQTLGQGSEVLTYSQSDAQRDKSGRPSGRFSAERPERSVSTLKIQRTEQGDSAVYLCASSLERAARVFDTGELFFGEGSRLTVL.

The V gene is TRBV19, the J gene TRBJ1-4; D is perhaps TRBD1 (5 bases). The V gene lost 5 bases and the J gene lost 8 bases, with 15 bases spanning the gap. Per germline, CDR1 LNHDA and CDR2 SQIVND (reference sequence). The CDR3 sequence is 14 residues long. CDR3 protein: CASSPPWGDEKLFF. The CDR3, as DNA: TGTGCCAGTAGTCCACCATGGGGGGACGAAAAACTGTTTTTT. The variable domain in full, with the rest retrieved from reference TRBV19 and TRBJ1-4, is DGGITQSPKYLFRKEGQNVTLSCEQNLNHDAMYWYRQDPGQGLRLIYYSQIVNDFQKGDIAEGYSVSREKKESFPLTVTSAQKNPTAFYLCASSPPWGDEKLFFGSGTQLSVL.

The rearrangement uses TRBV6-5 and TRBJ1-4; weak D call: TRBD1 (5 bases). CDR1 and CDR2 from the germline V gene are MNHEY and SVGAGI. V lost 2 bases and J 8 bases, leaving 18 bases between the germline ends. This CDR3 has 16 residues. As DNA, the CDR3 is TGTGCCAGCAGTTACGTCGGACGGGGGGACGAGGAAAAACTGTTTTTT. Amino acids: CASSYVGRGDEEKLFF.

V and J are TRBV5-6 and TRBJ2-3; TRBD2 matches at 12 bases. The CDR3 spans 15 residues. The V segment lost 4 bases and the J segment 3 bases; nucleotides outside the gene matches: 3. Germline CDR1 and CDR2: SGHDT and YYEEEE. The CDR3 loop reads CASSTGLAGTDTQYF. The DNA of the CDR3 is TGTGCCAGCAGCACAGGACTAGCGGGAACAGATACGCAGTATTTT. The complete variable domain, with remaining parts taken from reference TRBV5-6 and TRBJ2-3, reads DAGVTQSPTHLIKTRGQQVTLRCSPKSGHDTVSWYQQALGQGPQFIFQYYEEEERQRGNFPDRFSGHQFPNYSSELNVNALLLGDSALYLCASSTGLAGTDTQYFGPGTRLTVL.

The chain uses TRBV6-5 and TRBJ2-2, with D perhaps TRBD1 (5 bases). The CDR3 has 16 residues. Trimming stripped 0 bases from V and 3 bases from J, with 11 bases between. CDR1 is MNHEY and CDR2 is SVGAGI in the germline V gene. The CDR3 nucleotides are TGTGCCAGCAGTTACTCGAACCAGGGCGACACCGGGGAGCTGTTTTTT. As protein: CASSYSNQGDTGELFF.

As concerns this clone: Other DNA variants within this sample encode the same CDR3. This rearrangement joins TRBV5-1 to TRBJ2-7, with TRBD1 identical over 10 bases. Unmatched junction bases numbered 11, after V lost 4 bases and J lost 7 bases. The germline CDR1 and CDR2 sequences are SGHRS and YFSETQ. This CDR3 contains 15 residues. CDR3 coding DNA: TGCGCCAGCAGCGGCCAAGGGACAGGGGCCGGGGAGCAGTACTTC. This gives the protein CASSGQGTGAGEQYF.

The chain joins TRBV28 to TRBJ1-5; TRBD1 might be the D (6 bases). CDR3 length: 16 amino acids. CDR1 is MDHEN and CDR2 is SYDVKM in the germline V gene. V dropped 4 bases and J dropped 3 bases, with 16 bases sitting between them. CDR3 region: CASSSGRSGVNQPQHF. CDR3 DNA: TGTGCCAGCAGTTCAGGTCGTTCAGGGGTCAATCAGCCCCAGCATTTT.

This chain joins TRBV28 and TRBJ1-5; a weak D match, TRBD1 (5 bases). The CDR3 spans 15 residues. V was pared by 6 bases and J by 4 bases, with 16 bases between. CDR1 is MDHEN and CDR2 is SYDVKM in the germline V gene. The chain's CDR3 is CASSLDPGGNQPQHF. CDR3 in DNA: TGTGCCAGCAGCCTAGACCCGGGGGGTAATCAGCCCCAGCATTTT.

This chain joins TRBV5-6 and TRBJ2-7; the match to TRBD1 covers 8 bases. The J segment lost 6 bases and the V segment lost 0 bases, leaving 14 bases of the junction unmatched. The length of the CDR3 is 17 residues. CDR1 SGHDT and CDR2 YYEEEE come from the germline V gene. The CDR3 region is CASSLAAGGGFMGEQYF. As DNA, the CDR3 is TGTGCCAGCAGCTTGGCCGCAGGGGGCGGTTTTATGGGCGAGCAGTACTTC.

The rearrangement joins TRBV5-6 to TRBJ1-2; 7 nucleotides line up with TRBD1. V lost 3 bases, J lost 2 bases, and 4 bases stayed unmatched. This CDR3 has 14 amino acids. Germline CDR1 reads SGHDT; CDR2 reads YYEEEE. The CDR3 DNA reads TGTGCCAGCAGCTCGGGACAGCTCAACTATGGCTACACCTTC. This sequence encodes CASSSGQLNYGYTF. Combining the CDR3 with reference TRBV5-6 and TRBJ1-2 gives the whole variable domain DAGVTQSPTHLIKTRGQQVTLRCSPKSGHDTVSWYQQALGQGPQFIFQYYEEEERQRGNFPDRFSGHQFPNYSSELNVNALLLGDSALYLCASSSGQLNYGYTFGSGTRLTVV.

The rearrangement links TRBV5-1 to TRBJ1-2, with a possible D match to TRBD1 (5 bases). The germline V gene has CDR1 SGHRS and CDR2 YFSETQ. The CDR3 runs to 14 residues. Trimming removed 4 bases at V and 5 bases at J, with 15 bases between. In DNA form, the CDR3 reads TGCGCCAGCAGCGAGGATTTGGGGGGATATGGCTACACCTTC. Its translation: CASSEDLGGYGYTF.

V usage is TRBV5-1 and J usage is TRBJ2-7; 8 bases line up with TRBD1. This CDR3 contains 14 residues. After removal of 4 bases from V and 6 bases from J, the junction contained 9 bases not matched to a gene. From germline, CDR1 is SGHRS and CDR2 YFSETQ. The CDR3 DNA is TGCGCCAGCAGCCCGACAGGGGTCCTCTCCGAGCAGTACTTC. Translated, it gives CASSPTGVLSEQYF.